A selection of T cell receptor beta chains follows, all from one sample in a study of STAT5B mutations in CD4+ large granular lymphocyte leukemia. Clones were read by immunoSEQ multiplex PCR, and TCRdb kept only the in-frame ones, dropping some. The data show some 34,000 clones, with about 70% seen just once and about 2.5% held by the top ten. Sequencing was carried out using CD4+ T cells from blood buffy coats. The receptors shown here come from a human donor in good health. Each CDR3 is given with its conserved first and last residue. The D gene is left open where the match is weak. Where a row states a size, it is once, few, many or the class of an expanded clone; other rows omit it.

V: TRBV2; J: TRBJ1-4; D: NA; size: NA; CDR3: CASSWGAGPNEKLFF; DNA: TGTGCCAGCAGTTGGGGGGCAGGCCCTAATGAAAAACTGTTTTTT
V: TRBV25-1; J: TRBJ2-4; D: NA; size: few; CDR3: CASSEGSIQYF; DNA: TGTGCCAGCAGTGAGGGGAGCATTCAGTACTTC
V: TRBV10-3; J: TRBJ2-3; D: TRBD1; size: NA; CDR3: CAIGQRQGAEDTQYF; DNA: TGTGCCATCGGGCAGAGACAGGGGGCAGAAGATACGCAGTATTTT
V: TRBV7-9; J: TRBJ2-3; D: NA; size: NA; CDR3: CASSLVGDLTDTQYF; DNA: TGTGCCAGCAGCTTAGTTGGGGACCTCACAGATACGCAGTATTTT
V: TRBV7-7; J: TRBJ1-4; D: NA; size: NA; CDR3: CASSPPQGEANEKLFF; DNA: TGTGCCAGCAGCCCCCCCCAGGGCGAAGCTAATGAAAAACTGTTTTTT
V: TRBV4-1; J: TRBJ2-7; D: NA; size: few; CDR3: CASSLSGTATYEQYF; DNA: TGCGCCAGCAGCCTTTCCGGGACTGCGACCTACGAGCAGTACTTC
V: TRBV7-8; J: TRBJ1-5; D: NA; size: NA; CDR3: CASSLGENQPQHF; DNA: TGTGCCAGCAGCTTAGGCGAGAATCAGCCCCAGCATTTT
V: TRBV11-2; J: TRBJ1-1; D: TRBD1; size: NA; CDR3: CASSLGGQGTEAFF; DNA: TGTGCCAGCAGCTTAGGAGGACAGGGGACTGAAGCTTTCTTT
V: TRBV5-1; J: TRBJ1-1; D: NA; size: NA; CDR3: CASKEGVGTEAFF; DNA: TGCGCCAGCAAAGAAGGGGTAGGAACTGAAGCTTTCTTT
V: TRBV7-9; J: TRBJ2-1; D: TRBD2; size: NA; CDR3: CASSPGTSENHEQFF; DNA: TGTGCCAGCAGCCCCGGGACTAGCGAAAATCATGAGCAGTTCTTC
V: TRBV5-4; J: TRBJ1-1; D: NA; size: NA; CDR3: CASRNYGGTAEAFF; DNA: TGTGCCAGCAGGAACTATGGAGGAACGGCTGAAGCTTTCTTT
V: TRBV2; J: TRBJ1-2; D: NA; size: few; CDR3: CASSDGIYGYTF; DNA: TGTGCCAGCAGTGATGGCATCTATGGCTACACCTTC
V: TRBV7-2; J: TRBJ2-1; D: TRBD1; size: NA; CDR3: CASSSRTGNEQFF; DNA: TGTGCCAGCAGCTCCCGGACAGGGAATGAGCAGTTCTTC
V: TRBV6-1; J: TRBJ2-7; D: NA; size: NA; CDR3: CASSSSPPEPPEQYF; DNA: TGTGCCAGCAGCTCATCACCCCCGGAGCCGCCCGAGCAGTACTTC
V: TRBV6-1; J: TRBJ1-1; D: NA; size: NA; CDR3: CASTTGLNTEAFF; DNA: TGTGCCAGCACGACAGGTTTGAACACTGAAGCTTTCTTT
V: TRBV5-1; J: TRBJ2-1; D: NA; size: NA; CDR3: CASSFGSTNGYNEQFF; DNA: TGCGCCAGCAGCTTCGGGTCGACTAACGGATACAATGAGCAGTTCTTC
V: TRBV2; J: TRBJ2-5; D: NA; size: NA; CDR3: CASRLRTDYF; DNA: TGTGCCAGCAGACTGAGGACAGATTACTTC
V: TRBV18; J: TRBJ2-4; D: TRBD2; size: NA; CDR3: CASSPTSGDIQYF; DNA: TGTGCCAGCTCACCAACTAGCGGGGACATTCAGTACTTC
V: TRBV10-3; J: TRBJ1-2; D: TRBD1; size: NA; CDR3: CATTGTGSVRGYGYTF; DNA: TGTGCCACAACCGGGACAGGATCTGTGCGGGGCTATGGCTACACCTTC
V: TRBV10-2; J: TRBJ1-4; D: NA; size: NA; CDR3: CASSRGWTKLFF; DNA: TGCGCCAGCAGCCGCGGTTGGACAAAACTGTTTTTT
V: TRBV18; J: TRBJ2-5; D: NA; size: once; CDR3: CASALGIQETQYF; DNA: TGTGCCAGCGCCCTAGGCATCCAAGAGACCCAGTACTTC
V: TRBV12-2; J: TRBJ2-2; D: NA; size: NA; CDR3: CASRSPGHRTDIHYNTGELFF; DNA: TGTGCAAGTCGCTCGCCGGGACACCGGACTGATATTCACTACAACACCGGGGAGCTGTTTTTT
V: TRBV7-6; J: TRBJ1-5; D: NA; size: few; CDR3: CASSLAQGVQPQHF; DNA: TGTGCCAGCAGCTTAGCCCAGGGTGTCCAGCCCCAGCATTTT
V: TRBV2; J: TRBJ2-2; D: NA; size: NA; CDR3: CASSVEQANTGELFF; DNA: TGTGCCAGCAGTGTAGAACAGGCGAACACCGGGGAGCTGTTTTTT
V: TRBV21-1; J: TRBJ2-1; D: NA; size: NA; CDR3: CASILTGGYEQFF; DNA: TGTGCCAGCATCCTCACAGGGGGCTATGAGCAGTTCTTC
V: TRBV9; J: TRBJ2-7; D: TRBD1; size: NA; CDR3: CASSPRQGDFHEQYF; DNA: TGTGCCAGCAGCCCTAGACAGGGGGACTTCCACGAGCAGTACTTC
V: TRBV6-6; J: TRBJ2-7; D: TRBD1; size: NA; CDR3: CASSYGQGAYEQYF; DNA: TGTGCCAGCAGTTACGGACAGGGGGCCTACGAGCAGTACTTC
V: TRBV9; J: TRBJ2-7; D: NA; size: NA; CDR3: CASSVAWGYEQYF; DNA: TGTGCCAGCAGCGTAGCTTGGGGTTACGAGCAGTACTTC
V: TRBV10-3; J: TRBJ2-2; D: TRBD2; size: NA; CDR3: CAIGREALGGELFF; DNA: TGTGCCATCGGGCGGGAGGCTTTAGGCGGGGAGCTGTTTTTT
V: TRBV7-9; J: TRBJ2-7; D: NA; size: NA; CDR3: CASSGAYEQYF; DNA: TGTGCCAGCAGTGGGGCCTACGAGCAGTACTTC
V: TRBV6-1; J: TRBJ2-7; D: NA; size: NA; CDR3: CASSEINEQYF; DNA: TGTGCCAGCAGTGAAATTAACGAGCAGTACTTC
V: TRBV5-5; J: TRBJ2-7; D: TRBD1; size: NA; CDR3: CASSFTGTGAYEQYF; DNA: TGTGCCAGCAGCTTTACCGGGACAGGGGCCTACGAGCAGTACTTC
V: TRBV19; J: TRBJ1-4; D: NA; size: few; CDR3: CASSIPNGGEKLFF; DNA: TGTGCCAGTAGTATACCTAATGGGGGTGAAAAACTGTTTTTT
V: TRBV6-1; J: TRBJ1-2; D: NA; size: NA; CDR3: CASSESGYGYTF; DNA: TGTGCCAGCAGTGAATCTGGCTATGGCTACACCTTC
V: TRBV7-9; J: TRBJ1-3; D: TRBD1; size: NA; CDR3: CASSFRGQSSGNTIYF; DNA: TGTGCCAGCAGCTTCAGGGGACAGAGCTCTGGAAACACCATATATTTT
V: TRBV19; J: TRBJ2-7; D: NA; size: few; CDR3: CASSERVVTYEQYF; DNA: TGTGCCAGTAGTGAAAGGGTAGTCACCTACGAGCAGTACTTC
V: TRBV5-1; J: TRBJ2-2; D: TRBD1; size: NA; CDR3: CASSLWDRANTGELFF; DNA: TGCGCCAGCAGCTTGTGGGACAGGGCCAACACCGGGGAGCTGTTTTTT
V: TRBV25-1; J: TRBJ2-7; D: NA; size: NA; CDR3: CASSGLGGPSSYEQYF; DNA: TGTGCCAGCAGTGGCCTTGGGGGGCCCAGCTCCTACGAGCAGTACTTC